The rows below give T cell receptor beta chains drawn from one sample of a study of human T cells and chemical hapten exposure. TCRdb re-derived calls from the RACE reads in MiXCR, one entry per CDR3 protein. This repertoire shows a few hundred thousand distinct CDR3 sequences, 7% to 10% found once; its top ten account for 2% to 2.5%. This specimen consisted of whole blood, obtained in connection with sensitization to the hapten diphenylcyclopropenone (DPC). These receptors came from a woman aged 40 to 50 with alopecia areata. Some clones in this sample may be carry-over from other donors' samples. CDR3s include the opening cysteine and the closing phenylalanine or tryptophan. The order of the fields is clone size, D gene, V gene, CDR3 length, J gene, CDR3 protein, CDR3 DNA. A D gene is named only where the DNA matches it firmly. Clone size is not always given. Where it is, it says once, few, many or a class for expanded clones.

clone_size: few
d_call: NA
v_call: TRBV6-6
cdr3_length: 14
j_call: TRBJ2-7
cdr3_aa: CASSYAGKYYEQYF
cdr3_nt: TGTGCCAGCAGTTACGCCGGGAAATATTACGAGCAGTACTTC

clone_size: many
d_call: TRBD2
v_call: TRBV7-2
cdr3_length: 14
j_call: TRBJ2-7
cdr3_aa: CASVPGGGAYEQYF
cdr3_nt: TGTGCCAGCGTCCCGGGAGGGGGTGCCTACGAGCAGTACTTC

clone_size: NA
d_call: TRBD1
v_call: TRBV28
cdr3_length: 15
j_call: TRBJ1-5
cdr3_aa: CASSLDRGFAQPQHF
cdr3_nt: TGTGCCAGCAGTTTGGACAGGGGTTTCGCTCAGCCCCAGCATTTT

clone_size: NA
d_call: NA
v_call: TRBV20-1
cdr3_length: 12
j_call: TRBJ1-1
cdr3_aa: CSAPDKNTEAFF
cdr3_nt: TGCAGTGCCCCGGACAAGAACACTGAAGCTTTCTTT

clone_size: NA
d_call: TRBD2
v_call: TRBV10-3
cdr3_length: 17
j_call: TRBJ2-7
cdr3_aa: CAISESGASGITYEQYF
cdr3_nt: TGTGCCATCAGTGAGTCCGGGGCTAGCGGGATTACCTACGAGCAGTACTTC

clone_size: few
d_call: NA
v_call: TRBV9
cdr3_length: 14
j_call: TRBJ1-2
cdr3_aa: CASSVARENYGYTF
cdr3_nt: TGTGCCAGCAGCGTAGCGCGGGAGAACTATGGCTACACCTTC

clone_size: few
d_call: NA
v_call: TRBV20-1
cdr3_length: 13
j_call: TRBJ2-3
cdr3_aa: CSARDPTPDTQYF
cdr3_nt: TGCAGTGCTAGAGATCCGACACCAGATACGCAGTATTTT

clone_size: NA
d_call: NA
v_call: TRBV7-9
cdr3_length: 14
j_call: TRBJ1-3
cdr3_aa: CASSPTEGKNTIYF
cdr3_nt: TGTGCCAGCAGCCCCACGGAGGGCAAAAACACCATATATTTT

clone_size: few
d_call: TRBD1
v_call: TRBV2
cdr3_length: 14
j_call: TRBJ2-7
cdr3_aa: CASMRVPTGAEQYF
cdr3_nt: TGTGCCAGCATGCGTGTCCCGACAGGGGCGGAGCAGTACTTC

clone_size: many
d_call: NA
v_call: TRBV28
cdr3_length: 15
j_call: TRBJ1-5
cdr3_aa: CASSFNRGSSQPQHF
cdr3_nt: TGTGCCAGCAGTTTTAATAGGGGATCTAGTCAGCCCCAGCATTTT

clone_size: NA
d_call: TRBD2
v_call: TRBV2
cdr3_length: 17
j_call: TRBJ2-1
cdr3_aa: CASRSGTSGSSYNEQFF
cdr3_nt: TGTGCCAGCAGGAGCGGTACTAGCGGGAGCTCCTACAATGAGCAGTTCTTC

clone_size: few
d_call: TRBD2
v_call: TRBV27
cdr3_length: 15
j_call: TRBJ2-7
cdr3_aa: CASSLGGRALYEQYF
cdr3_nt: TGTGCCAGCAGTTTGGGCGGGAGGGCCCTCTACGAGCAGTACTTC

clone_size: few
d_call: NA
v_call: TRBV28
cdr3_length: 14
j_call: TRBJ1-1
cdr3_aa: CASSLVMLNTEAFF
cdr3_nt: TGTGCCAGCAGTTTAGTTATGCTGAACACTGAAGCTTTCTTT

clone_size: few
d_call: NA
v_call: TRBV6-5
cdr3_length: 16
j_call: TRBJ1-6
cdr3_aa: CASNAAQSSYNSPLHF
cdr3_nt: TGTGCCAGCAACGCCGCCCAAAGCTCCTATAATTCACCCCTCCACTTT

clone_size: many
d_call: NA
v_call: TRBV29-1
cdr3_length: 12
j_call: TRBJ2-5
cdr3_aa: CSVEDSQETQYF
cdr3_nt: TGCAGCGTTGAGGACAGCCAAGAGACCCAGTACTTC

clone_size: NA
d_call: TRBD2
v_call: TRBV9
cdr3_length: 15
j_call: TRBJ2-7
cdr3_aa: CASSVDGREAGEQYF
cdr3_nt: TGTGCCAGCAGCGTAGACGGGAGGGAGGCAGGGGAGCAGTACTTC

clone_size: many
d_call: NA
v_call: TRBV3-1
cdr3_length: 15
j_call: TRBJ1-1
cdr3_aa: CASSQGGRENTEAFF
cdr3_nt: TGTGCCAGCAGCCAAGGGGGCAGGGAAAACACTGAAGCTTTCTTT

clone_size: few
d_call: NA
v_call: TRBV6-2/TRBV6-3
cdr3_length: 13
j_call: TRBJ2-7
cdr3_aa: CASGGGSSYEQYF
cdr3_nt: TGTGCCAGCGGGGGCGGAAGCTCCTACGAGCAGTACTTC

clone_size: few
d_call: TRBD1
v_call: TRBV4-3
cdr3_length: 14
j_call: TRBJ1-4
cdr3_aa: CASSQDVWDRKLFF
cdr3_nt: TGCGCCAGCAGCCAAGATGTTTGGGACAGAAAACTGTTTTTT

clone_size: NA
d_call: TRBD2
v_call: TRBV12-3/TRBV12-4
cdr3_length: 13
j_call: TRBJ2-2
cdr3_aa: CASSFGLAEELFF
cdr3_nt: TGTGCCAGCAGTTTTGGGCTAGCGGAGGAGCTGTTTTTT

clone_size: many
d_call: NA
v_call: TRBV12-3/TRBV12-4
cdr3_length: 14
j_call: TRBJ1-4
cdr3_aa: CASSLNRRAEKLFF
cdr3_nt: TGTGCCAGCAGTTTAAACAGACGCGCGGAAAAACTGTTTTTT

clone_size: few
d_call: TRBD1
v_call: TRBV12-3/TRBV12-4
cdr3_length: 15
j_call: TRBJ2-7
cdr3_aa: CASSLGTGAVHEQYF
cdr3_nt: TGTGCCAGCAGTTTAGGGACAGGGGCGGTCCACGAGCAGTACTTC

clone_size: NA
d_call: NA
v_call: TRBV4-1
cdr3_length: 14
j_call: TRBJ1-4
cdr3_aa: CASSRGATNEKLFF
cdr3_nt: TGCGCCAGCAGCCGTGGCGCAACTAATGAAAAACTGTTTTTT